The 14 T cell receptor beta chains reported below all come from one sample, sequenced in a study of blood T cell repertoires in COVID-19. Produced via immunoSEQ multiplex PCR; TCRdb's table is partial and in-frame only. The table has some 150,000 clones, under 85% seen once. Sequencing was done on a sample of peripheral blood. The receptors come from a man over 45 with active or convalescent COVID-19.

The CDR3 spells CSVERATGVVSYNEQFF. The CDR3 nucleotides are TGCAGCGTTGAGAGGGCGACAGGGGTCGTGTCCTACAATGAGCAGTTCTTC. The J gene is TRBJ2-1, the V gene TRBV29-1; 8 bases align to TRBD1. Germline V gene sequence: CDR1 SQVTM, CDR2 ANQGSEA. V shed 3 bases and J 1 base; nucleotides not matched to a gene: 11. The CDR3 sequence is 17 residues long.

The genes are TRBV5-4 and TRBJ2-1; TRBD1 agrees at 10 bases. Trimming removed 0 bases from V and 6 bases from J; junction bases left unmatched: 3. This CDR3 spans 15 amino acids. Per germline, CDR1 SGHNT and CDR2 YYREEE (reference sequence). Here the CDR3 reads CASSLGTGGINEQFF. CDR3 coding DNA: TGTGCCAGCAGCTTGGGGACAGGGGGGATCAATGAGCAGTTCTTC.

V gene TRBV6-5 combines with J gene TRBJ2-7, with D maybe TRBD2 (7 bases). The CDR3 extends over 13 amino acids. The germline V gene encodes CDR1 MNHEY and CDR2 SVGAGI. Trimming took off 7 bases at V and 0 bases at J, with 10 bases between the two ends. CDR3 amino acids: CASTGEGSYEQYF. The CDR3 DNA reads TGTGCCAGCACAGGGGAGGGCTCCTACGAGCAGTACTTC.

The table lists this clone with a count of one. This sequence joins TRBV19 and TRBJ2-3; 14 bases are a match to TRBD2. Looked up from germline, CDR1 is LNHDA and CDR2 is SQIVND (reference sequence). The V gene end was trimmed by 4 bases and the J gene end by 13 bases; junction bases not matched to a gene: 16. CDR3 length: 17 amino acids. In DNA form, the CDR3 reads TGTGCCAGTAGTACCTCCGGGACTAGCGGGAGTGGTGTCTCGGAGTATTTT. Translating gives CASSTSGTSGSGVSEYF.

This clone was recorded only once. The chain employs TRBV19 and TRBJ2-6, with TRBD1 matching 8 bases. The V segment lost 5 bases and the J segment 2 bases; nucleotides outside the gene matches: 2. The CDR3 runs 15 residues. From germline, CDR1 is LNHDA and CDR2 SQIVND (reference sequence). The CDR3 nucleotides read TGTGCCAGTAGTGCGGACAGGGCTGGGGCCAACGTCCTGACTTTC. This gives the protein CASSADRAGANVLTF. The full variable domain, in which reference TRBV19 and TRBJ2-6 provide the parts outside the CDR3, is DGGITQSPKYLFRKEGQNVTLSCEQNLNHDAMYWYRQDPGQGLRLIYYSQIVNDFQKGDIAEGYSVSREKKESFPLTVTSAQKNPTAFYLCASSADRAGANVLTFGAGSRLTVL.

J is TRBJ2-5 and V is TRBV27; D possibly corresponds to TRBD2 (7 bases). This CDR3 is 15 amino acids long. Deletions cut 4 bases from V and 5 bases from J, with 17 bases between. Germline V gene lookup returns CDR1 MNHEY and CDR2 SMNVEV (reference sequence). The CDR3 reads CASSSMGGAWETQYF. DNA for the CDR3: TGTGCCAGCAGTTCCATGGGGGGGGCCTGGGAGACCCAGTACTTC.

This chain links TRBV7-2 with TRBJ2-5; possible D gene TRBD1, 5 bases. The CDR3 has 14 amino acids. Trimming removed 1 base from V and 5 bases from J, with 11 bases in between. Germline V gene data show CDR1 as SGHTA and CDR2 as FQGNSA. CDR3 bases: TGTGCCAGCAGCTTAGGGGCAGGGTGGGAGACCCAGTACTTC. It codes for CASSLGAGWETQYF.

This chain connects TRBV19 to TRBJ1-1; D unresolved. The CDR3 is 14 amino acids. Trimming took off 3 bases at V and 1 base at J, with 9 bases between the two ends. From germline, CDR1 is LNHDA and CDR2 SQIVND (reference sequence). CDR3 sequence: CASSITRGNTEAFF. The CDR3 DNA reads TGTGCCAGTAGTATCACACGGGGGAACACTGAAGCTTTCTTT.

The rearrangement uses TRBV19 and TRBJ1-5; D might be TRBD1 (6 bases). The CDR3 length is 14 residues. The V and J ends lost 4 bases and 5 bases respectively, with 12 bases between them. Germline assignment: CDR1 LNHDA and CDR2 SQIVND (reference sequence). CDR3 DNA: TGTGCCAGTAGTACCTACAGGGTGGATCAGCCCCAGCATTTT. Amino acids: CASSTYRVDQPQHF.

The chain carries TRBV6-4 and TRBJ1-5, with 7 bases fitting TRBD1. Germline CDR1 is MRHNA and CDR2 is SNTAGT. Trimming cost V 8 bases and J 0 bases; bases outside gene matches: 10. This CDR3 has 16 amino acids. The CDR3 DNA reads TGTGCCAGCGAGAAGGGGGCATTTTATAGCAATCAGCCCCAGCATTTT. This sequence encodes CASEKGAFYSNQPQHF.

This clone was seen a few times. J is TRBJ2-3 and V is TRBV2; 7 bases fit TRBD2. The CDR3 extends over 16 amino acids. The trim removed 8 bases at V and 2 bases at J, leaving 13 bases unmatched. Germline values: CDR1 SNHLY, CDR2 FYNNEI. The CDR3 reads CASGGGRETHTDTQYF. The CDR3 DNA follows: TGTGCCAGCGGGGGGGGACGGGAGACTCACACAGATACGCAGTATTTT. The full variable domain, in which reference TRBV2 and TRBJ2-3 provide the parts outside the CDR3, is EPEVTQTPSHQVTQMGQEVILRCVPISNHLYFYWYRQILGQKVEFLVSFYNNEISEKSEIFDDQFSVERPDGSNFTLKIRSTKLEDSAMYFCASGGGRETHTDTQYFGPGTRLTVL.

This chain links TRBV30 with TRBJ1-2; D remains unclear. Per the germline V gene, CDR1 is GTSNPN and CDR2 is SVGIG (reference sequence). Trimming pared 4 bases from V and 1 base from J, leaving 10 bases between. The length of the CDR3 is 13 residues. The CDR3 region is CAWTVEGNYGYTF. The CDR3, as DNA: TGTGCCTGGACTGTTGAGGGTAACTATGGCTACACCTTC.

The DNA for the CDR3 is TGTGCCACCATCAGTCATTTCAGGGACACTGAAGCTTTCTTT. This codes for CATISHFRDTEAFF. The gene calls are TRBV28 and TRBJ1-1; tentatively, D is TRBD1 (5 bases). The CDR3 totals 14 residues. V was pared by 10 bases and J by 3 bases, with 18 bases between. Germline V CDR1 and CDR2: MDHEN, SYDVKM.

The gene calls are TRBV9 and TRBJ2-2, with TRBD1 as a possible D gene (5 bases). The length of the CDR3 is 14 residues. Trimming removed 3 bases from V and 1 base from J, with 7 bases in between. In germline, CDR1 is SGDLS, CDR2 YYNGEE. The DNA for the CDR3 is TGTGCCAGCAGCGACCAGGGGAACACCGGGGAGCTGTTTTTT. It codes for CASSDQGNTGELFF.